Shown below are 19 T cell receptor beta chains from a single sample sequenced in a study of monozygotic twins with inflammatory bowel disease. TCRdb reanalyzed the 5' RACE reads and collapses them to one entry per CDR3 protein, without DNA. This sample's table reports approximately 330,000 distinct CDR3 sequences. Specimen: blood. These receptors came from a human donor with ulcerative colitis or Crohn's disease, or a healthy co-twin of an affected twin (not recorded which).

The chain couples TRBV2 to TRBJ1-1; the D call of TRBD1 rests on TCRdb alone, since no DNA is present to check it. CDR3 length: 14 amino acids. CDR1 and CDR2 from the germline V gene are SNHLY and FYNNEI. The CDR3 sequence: CASSDRATNTEAFF.

CDR3 loop: CASTSRDRKVTQYF. This rearrangement joins TRBV6-1 to TRBJ2-5; TCRdb reports TRBD1, a call that lacks DNA to check it against. This CDR3 spans 14 amino acids. Germline V gives CDR1 MNHNS, CDR2 SASEGT.

CDR3 residues: CASRPRTGGTDTQYF. The rearrangement uses TRBV5-1 and TRBJ2-3; checking the TCRdb D call of TRBD1 is not possible without DNA. Germline V gives CDR1 SGHRS, CDR2 YFSETQ. The length of the CDR3 is 15 residues.

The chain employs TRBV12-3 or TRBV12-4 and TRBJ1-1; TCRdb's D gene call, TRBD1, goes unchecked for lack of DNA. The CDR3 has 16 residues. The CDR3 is CASDPTGGRLNTEAFF.

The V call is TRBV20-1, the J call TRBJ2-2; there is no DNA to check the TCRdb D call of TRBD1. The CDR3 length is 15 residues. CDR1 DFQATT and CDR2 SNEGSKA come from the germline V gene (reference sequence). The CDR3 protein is CSALKGQGATGELFF.

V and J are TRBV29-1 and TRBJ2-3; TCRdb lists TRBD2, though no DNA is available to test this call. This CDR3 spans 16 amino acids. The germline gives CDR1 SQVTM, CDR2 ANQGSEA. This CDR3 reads CSVVPTSGRRTDTQYF.

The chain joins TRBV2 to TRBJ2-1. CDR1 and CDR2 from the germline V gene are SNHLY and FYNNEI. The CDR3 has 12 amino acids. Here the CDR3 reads CASREAANEQFF.

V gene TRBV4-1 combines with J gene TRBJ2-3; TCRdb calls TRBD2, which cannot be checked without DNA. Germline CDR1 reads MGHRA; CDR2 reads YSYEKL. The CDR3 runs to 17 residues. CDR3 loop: CASSQDNSLVPPDTQYF.

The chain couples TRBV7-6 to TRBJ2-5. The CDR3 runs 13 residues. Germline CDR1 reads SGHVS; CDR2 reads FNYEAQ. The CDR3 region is CASSFVLEGTQYF.

Here the CDR3 reads CASSPRGGEQFF. The gene calls are TRBV7-2 and TRBJ2-1; the TRBD1 assignment by TCRdb is unverifiable without DNA. Germline V gives CDR1 SGHTA, CDR2 FQGNSA. There are 12 residues in the CDR3.

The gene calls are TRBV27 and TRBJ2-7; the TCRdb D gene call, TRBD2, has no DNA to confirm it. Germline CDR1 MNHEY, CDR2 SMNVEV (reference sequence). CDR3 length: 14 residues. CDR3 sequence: CASSSGTTSLEQYF.

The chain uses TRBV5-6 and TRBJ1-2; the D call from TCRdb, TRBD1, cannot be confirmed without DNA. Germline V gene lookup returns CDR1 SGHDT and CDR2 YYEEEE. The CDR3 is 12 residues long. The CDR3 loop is CASSPGSDGYTF.

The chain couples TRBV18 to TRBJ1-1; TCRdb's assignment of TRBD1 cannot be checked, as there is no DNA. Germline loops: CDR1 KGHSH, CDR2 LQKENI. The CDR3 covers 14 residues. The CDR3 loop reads CASSGQGANTEAFF.

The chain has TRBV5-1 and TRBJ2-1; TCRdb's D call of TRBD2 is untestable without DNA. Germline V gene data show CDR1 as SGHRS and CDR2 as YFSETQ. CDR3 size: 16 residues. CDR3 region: CASSHDLAGGHNEQFF.

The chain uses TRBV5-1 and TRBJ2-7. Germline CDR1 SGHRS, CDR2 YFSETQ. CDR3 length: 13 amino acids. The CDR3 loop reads CASSFARDYEQYF.

CDR3 sequence: CASSGGLARNTGELFF. This chain links TRBV13 with TRBJ2-2. This CDR3 is built from 16 residues. The germline gives CDR1 PRHDT, CDR2 FYEKMQ (reference sequence).

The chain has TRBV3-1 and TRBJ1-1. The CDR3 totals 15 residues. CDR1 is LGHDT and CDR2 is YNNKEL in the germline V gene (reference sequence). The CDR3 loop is CASSQGPERNTEAFF.

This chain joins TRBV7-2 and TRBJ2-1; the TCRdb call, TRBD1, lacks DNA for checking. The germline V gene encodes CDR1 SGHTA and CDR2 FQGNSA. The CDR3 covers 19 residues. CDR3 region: CASSLAPGGDVSGINEQFF.

CDR3 region: CASSLAGAGAETQYF. The chain uses TRBV5-1 and TRBJ2-5; TCRdb outputs TRBD1, but without DNA this stays unchecked. In germline, CDR1 is SGHRS, CDR2 YFSETQ. The CDR3 consists of 15 residues.